One and the same sample provided the 5 T cell receptor beta chains below, sequenced in a study of blood T cell repertoires in COVID-19. The protocol was immunoSEQ multiplex PCR, while the TCRdb copy is restricted to in-frame clones and leaves out a portion. This sample has some 97,000 clones, with around four fifths found just once. Specimen: peripheral blood. Receptors were obtained from a woman between 65 and 79 years old with acute or convalescent COVID-19.

The CDR3 nucleotides are TGTGCCAGCAGTCCCACCGGGACAGGGAGATTTTTCGAGCAGTACGTC. Translating it yields CASSPTGTGRFFEQYV. V is TRBV28 and J is TRBJ2-7; TRBD1 matches at 9 bases. V shed 5 bases and J 6 bases; nucleotides not matched to a gene: 14. CDR1 is MDHEN, CDR2 SYDVKM, per germline. The CDR3 is 16 amino acids.

Remarks on this clone: In the same sample, other DNA sequences code for this CDR3. The rearrangement uses TRBV30 and TRBJ1-3; D perhaps matches TRBD1 (5 bases). Germline CDR1 is GTSNPN and CDR2 is SVGIG (reference sequence). Deletions cut 0 bases from V and 2 bases from J, with 5 bases between. The CDR3 covers 13 residues. Here the CDR3 DNA reads TGTGCCTGGAGTGTACAGGCTGGAAACACCATATATTTT. It is translated as CAWSVQAGNTIYF.

The chain joins TRBV15 to TRBJ1-3; maybe TRBD1 (5 bases). The V end lost 11 bases, the J end lost 2 bases, and 16 bases lay between the germline ends. Per germline, CDR1 LNHNV and CDR2 YYDKDF (reference sequence). The CDR3 loop spans 14 amino acids. CDR3 protein: CAAGTGGAGNTIYF. The CDR3 DNA reads TGTGCCGCGGGGACCGGAGGTGCTGGAAACACCATATATTTT.

This clone has a handful of counts. The chain carries TRBV7-2 and TRBJ1-1; tentative D call: TRBD1 (6 bases). V dropped 5 bases and J dropped 4 bases, with 14 bases sitting between them. Germline assignment: CDR1 SGHTA and CDR2 FQGNSA. CDR3 size: 14 residues. The CDR3 sequence is CASSLNRDGTEAFF. The CDR3 nucleotides read TGTGCCAGCAGCCTAAACAGGGATGGCACTGAAGCTTTCTTT.

V usage is TRBV6-5 and J usage is TRBJ1-1; D is perhaps TRBD1 (6 bases). Germline-derived CDR1 and CDR2 are MNHEY and SVGAGI. CDR3 length: 13 residues. The ends were cut back, 6 bases at V and 4 bases at J, with 12 bases in the middle. The CDR3: CASRLTGTTEAFF. The CDR3 DNA sequence: TGTGCCAGCAGGTTAACAGGGACCACTGAAGCTTTCTTT.